These 7 T cell receptor beta chains came from one sample sequenced in a study of metastatic and nonmetastatic thyroid tumors. Until they underwent thyroid surgery, no patient had received any treatment. Using MiXCR, TCRdb re-called clones from the PCR reads. This table has about 69,000 clones, over 12% appearing once. The sequenced sample was blood. The source is a male donor with papillary thyroid cancer or a benign thyroid nodule (not recorded which). Some clones in this sample may be carry-over from other donors' samples.

In the case of this clone: This may stem from a read error, because a much larger clone lies one nucleotide away. J is TRBJ2-1 and V is TRBV19; 9 positions match TRBD2. The CDR3 runs 13 residues. Germline-derived CDR1 and CDR2 are LNHDA and SQIVND (reference sequence). The CDR3 sequence: CSSSPGLALSVFF. The CDR3 bases are TGTTCCAGTAGTCCGGGACTAGCTCTCAGTGTGTTCTTC.

At least ten counts were recorded for this clone. The chain couples TRBV6-5 to TRBJ1-2, with unresolved D. The CDR3 is made up of 15 amino acids. Germline lookup yields CDR1 MNHEY and CDR2 SVGAGI. V shed 2 bases and J shed 6 bases, with 16 bases lying between them. This CDR3 reads CASSYLTGNRDGYTF. CDR3 sequence (DNA): TGTGCCAGCAGTTACCTGACGGGGAACCGGGATGGCTACACCTTC.

Many counts were recorded for this clone. The V gene is TRBV11-2, the J gene TRBJ2-1; 13 nucleotides match TRBD2. CDR3 length: 18 residues. The germline V gene encodes CDR1 SGHAT and CDR2 FQNNGV. The junction had 7 bases not matched to a gene; V was cut back by 1 base and J by 4 bases. The DNA of the CDR3 is TGTGCCAGCAGCTTAGGGACTAGCGGGGGCTGGGCATACAATGAGCAGTTCTTC. It codes for CASSLGTSGGWAYNEQFF.

This clone was observed many times. Given the absence of the conserved phenylalanine or tryptophan at the CDR3 end, a read error is likely. It is unclear where the CDR3 begins or ends on the DNA, so no DNA is shown, and the CDR3 is as TCRdb lists it. The chain joins TRBV12-5 to TRBJ2-3; the table gives TRBD1 as D, unverified against the DNA. The CDR3 contains 11 residues when both ends are counted. CDR1 is LGHNT and CDR2 is FRNRAP in the germline V gene. CDR3 region: CASAHGGGDIL.

This clone has more than one count but fewer than ten. A read error is possible here, since a much larger clone lies one base away. Distinct nucleotide sequences in the sample also encode this CDR3. V is TRBV20-1 and J is TRBJ2-5; unclear D gene. V was clipped by 7 bases and J by 2 bases, with 11 bases between them. CDR1 is DFQATT and CDR2 is SNEGSKA in the germline V gene (reference sequence). The CDR3 is made up of 12 amino acids. CDR3 in amino acids: CSGRTVQETQYF. The CDR3, as DNA: TGCAGTGGTAGGACCGTTCAAGAGACCCAGTACTTC.

This clone came up a few times. The chain employs TRBV6-1 and TRBJ2-7; D possibly corresponds to TRBD1 (6 bases). Trimming took 2 bases from V and 3 from J, leaving 23 bases between them. This CDR3 spans 18 amino acids. Germline V CDR1 and CDR2: MNHNS, SASEGT. CDR3 nucleotide sequence: TGTGCCAGCAGTGAATCCTTTTCCTTGACAGGAGGTTACTACGAGCAGTACGTC. Protein sequence: CASSESFSLTGGYYEQYV.

This clone was recorded many times. The rearrangement joins TRBV20-1 to TRBJ2-7; D not resolved. V was shortened by 5 bases and J by 1 base, with 12 bases between the two germline ends. The CDR3 totals 13 residues. Germline values: CDR1 DFQATT, CDR2 SNEGSKA (reference sequence). The CDR3 is CSARVTRSYEQYF. As DNA, the CDR3 is TGCAGTGCTCGGGTGACAAGATCCTACGAGCAGTACTTC.